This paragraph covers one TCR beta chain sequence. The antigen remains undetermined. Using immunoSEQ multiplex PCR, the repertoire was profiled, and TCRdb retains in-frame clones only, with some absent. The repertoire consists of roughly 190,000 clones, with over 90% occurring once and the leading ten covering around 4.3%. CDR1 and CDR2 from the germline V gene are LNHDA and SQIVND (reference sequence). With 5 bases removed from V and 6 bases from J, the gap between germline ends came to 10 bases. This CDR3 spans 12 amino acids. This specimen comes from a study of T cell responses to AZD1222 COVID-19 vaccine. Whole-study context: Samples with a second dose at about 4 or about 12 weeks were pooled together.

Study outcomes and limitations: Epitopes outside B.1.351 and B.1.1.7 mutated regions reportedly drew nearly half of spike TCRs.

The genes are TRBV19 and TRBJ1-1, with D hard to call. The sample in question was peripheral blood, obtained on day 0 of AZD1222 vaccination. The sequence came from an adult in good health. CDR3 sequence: CASSPGISEAFF. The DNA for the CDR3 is TGTGCCAGTAGTCCGGGGATCTCTGAAGCTTTCTTT. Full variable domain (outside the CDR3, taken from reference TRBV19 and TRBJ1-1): DGGITQSPKYLFRKEGQNVTLSCEQNLNHDAMYWYRQDPGQGLRLIYYSQIVNDFQKGDIAEGYSVSREKKESFPLTVTSAQKNPTAFYLCASSPGISEAFFGQGTRLTVV.